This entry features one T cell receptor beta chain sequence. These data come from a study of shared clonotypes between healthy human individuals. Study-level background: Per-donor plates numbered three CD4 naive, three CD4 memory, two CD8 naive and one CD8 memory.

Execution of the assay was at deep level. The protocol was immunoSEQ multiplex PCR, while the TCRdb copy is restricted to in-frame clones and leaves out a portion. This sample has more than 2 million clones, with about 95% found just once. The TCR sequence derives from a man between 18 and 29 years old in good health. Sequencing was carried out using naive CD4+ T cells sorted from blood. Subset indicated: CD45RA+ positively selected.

The chain's CDR3 is CASSLGPTYEQYF. In DNA, the CDR3 is TGTGCCAGCAGCCTCGGGCCCACCTACGAGCAGTACTTC. The V gene is TRBV28, the J gene TRBJ2-7, with unresolved D. Deletions cut 6 bases from V and 2 bases from J, with 11 bases between. The CDR3 is 13 amino acids. Germline-derived CDR1 and CDR2 are MDHEN and SYDVKM.